These 25 T cell receptor beta chains originate from one sample sequenced in a study of CD8 T cells in ankylosing spondylitis. For these TCRs, the target antigens are not known. TCRdb passed the 5' RACE reads through MiXCR, listing each CDR3 protein once. The repertoire holds over 700,000 distinct CDR3 sequences, with about 20% as singletons. The study, taken as a whole, reports: Under 10 highly homologous variants formed a TCR beta motif that appeared characteristic of ankylosing spondylitis blood.

The sample taken for sequencing was blood, either unsorted or a sorted T cell fraction (not recorded which). The source is a male donor with ankylosing spondylitis.

There are a few counts of this clonotype. The chain couples TRBV7-2 to TRBJ1-3; tentatively, D is TRBD1 (5 bases). The germline V gene encodes CDR1 SGHTA and CDR2 FQGNSA. V was shortened by 1 base and J by 4 bases, with 14 bases between the two germline ends. The CDR3 is made up of 16 amino acids. CDR3 protein: CASSLVWGDAGNTIYF. The DNA for the CDR3 is TGTGCCAGCAGCTTAGTATGGGGGGATGCGGGAAACACCATATATTTT.

The chain is built from TRBV19 and TRBJ2-7; D ambiguous. The germline CDR1 and CDR2 sequences are LNHDA and SQIVND (reference sequence). V lost 11 bases, J lost 1 base, and 12 bases lay in between. CDR3 length: 12 amino acids. The CDR3 here is CALSADSYEQYF. CDR3 sequence (DNA): TGTGCCCTATCAGCAGATTCCTACGAGCAGTACTTC.

The CDR3 loop is CASSYRDTVNSPLHF. The CDR3 bases are TGTGCCAGCAGCTACCGGGACACCGTTAATTCACCCCTCCACTTT. The genes are TRBV6-2 or TRBV6-3 and TRBJ1-6; a weak D match, TRBD1 (6 bases). CDR3 length: 15 amino acids. The ends were cut back, 6 bases at V and 6 bases at J, with 15 bases in the middle. CDR1 is MNHEY, CDR2 SVGEGT, per germline.

V is TRBV5-4 and J is TRBJ1-1, with D unresolved. Trimming cost V 1 base and J 1 base, with 8 bases left between them. The CDR3 spans 14 residues. Looked up from germline, CDR1 is SGHNT and CDR2 is YYREEE (reference sequence). Here the CDR3 DNA reads TGTGCCAGCAGCTTGTGGCCCCCGAACACTGAAGCTTTCTTT. Protein: CASSLWPPNTEAFF.

This chain uses TRBV15 with TRBJ2-2; D is unresolved. This CDR3 is 13 amino acids long. Trimming pared 1 base from V and 8 bases from J, leaving 8 bases between. Germline V gene sequence: CDR1 LNHNV, CDR2 YYDKDF (reference sequence). Here the CDR3 reads CATSRGGGGELFF. CDR3 nucleotide sequence: TGTGCCACCAGCAGAGGCGGCGGAGGGGAGCTGTTTTTT.

This clonotype showed up just a few times. The CDR3, as DNA: TGTGCCAGCTCACCACCCGGGACAGCGGTGTTTTTT. This translates into CASSPPGTAVFF. The rearrangement links TRBV18 to TRBJ2-2, with 7 bases matching TRBD1. With 0 bases clipped from V and 15 bases from J, the junction kept 4 bases outside the gene matches. The length of the CDR3 is 12 residues. Germline loops: CDR1 KGHSH, CDR2 LQKENI.

J is TRBJ2-2 and V is TRBV3-1; 7 bases agree with TRBD2. Germline CDR1 reads LGHDT; CDR2 reads YNNKEL (reference sequence). Trimming removed 5 bases from V and 3 bases from J; junction bases left unmatched: 3. The CDR3 spans 14 residues. DNA of the CDR3: TGTGCCAGCAGCGGGAGGGCGGACACCGGGGAGCTGTTTTTT. Translated: CASSGRADTGELFF.

The chain has TRBV30 and TRBJ2-7; 10 bases are shared with TRBD1. The V and J ends lost 2 bases and 6 bases, in that order; junction bases with no gene match: 4. The V gene's germline CDR1 is GTSNPN and CDR2 SVGIG (reference sequence). The CDR3 totals 13 residues. The CDR3 coding sequence is TGTGCCTGGAGTTCTGGACAGGGGGGCGAGCAGTACTTC. Its protein is CAWSSGQGGEQYF.

This clonotype was seen only a few times. The chain employs TRBV20-1 and TRBJ2-3; D may be TRBD2 (6 bases). This CDR3 comprises 15 residues. Between the trimmed V and J ends, which lost 0 bases and 4 bases, there was a span of 14 bases. Germline lookup yields CDR1 DFQATT and CDR2 SNEGSKA (reference sequence). The CDR3 DNA follows: TGCAGTGCTAGAGATCGTTTGGGCGGGGCAGATACGCAGTATTTT. Protein product: CSARDRLGGADTQYF.

This clonotype was detected a few times. The chain combines TRBV2 with TRBJ2-2; 9 nucleotides align to TRBD1. This CDR3 comprises 15 residues. Germline values: CDR1 SNHLY, CDR2 FYNNEI. V dropped 9 bases and J dropped 4; count of bases not matched to a gene: 9. CDR3 DNA sequence: TGTGCCAGAAGACCGGGACAGGGCATCACCGGGGAGCTGTTTTTT. Its protein is CARRPGQGITGELFF.

V is TRBV19 and J is TRBJ1-1, with 9 positions matching TRBD1. Trimming took 7 bases from V and 4 from J; bases not matched to a gene: 1. The CDR3 has 12 amino acids. Germline V gene sequence: CDR1 LNHDA, CDR2 SQIVND (reference sequence). CDR3 sequence: CASKTGGTEAFF. In DNA, the CDR3 is TGTGCCAGTAAGACAGGGGGCACTGAAGCTTTCTTT.

This clonotype was picked up a small number of times. The genes are TRBV7-8 and TRBJ2-7, with 10 positions matching TRBD2. The CDR3 is 14 amino acids. V lost 5 bases, J lost 3 bases, and 4 bases stayed unmatched. The germline gives CDR1 SGHVS, CDR2 FQNEAQ. The CDR3 here is CASSLGLAYYEQYF. For the CDR3, the DNA is TGTGCCAGCAGCCTGGGACTAGCGTACTACGAGCAGTACTTC.

V is TRBV12-3 or TRBV12-4 and J is TRBJ2-5, with TRBD2 identical over 10 bases. CDR3 length: 18 amino acids. Trimming took 1 base from V and 6 from J; bases not matched to a gene: 14. CDR3 DNA: TGTGCCAGCAGTTTAGAGTGGGGTACAGCGGGGGGGAGCAAGACCCAGTACTTC. It codes for CASSLEWGTAGGSKTQYF.

The CDR3, as DNA: TGTGCCAGCAGCTACCGGGTAGCGGGGACCGGGGAGCTGTTTTTT. Amino acids: CASSYRVAGTGELFF. The chain links TRBV7-9 to TRBJ2-2, with 8 bases matching TRBD2. V lost 4 bases, J lost 5 bases, and 6 bases stayed unmatched. Germline V gene sequence: CDR1 SEHNR, CDR2 FQNEAQ (reference sequence). The CDR3 is made up of 15 amino acids.

This clonotype was observed a handful of times. This sequence joins TRBV5-1 and TRBJ1-1; maybe TRBD1 (5 bases). The CDR3 totals 16 residues. Trimming took off 4 bases at V and 1 base at J, with 17 bases between the two ends. The V gene's germline CDR1 is SGHRS and CDR2 YFSETQ. CDR3 amino acids: CASSQRTGGTNTEAFF. CDR3 sequence (DNA): TGCGCCAGCAGCCAGCGTACAGGAGGAACGAACACTGAAGCTTTCTTT.

This clonotype was seen a few times. This chain links TRBV6-1 with TRBJ2-7; 12 nucleotides agree with TRBD2. This CDR3 comprises 14 residues. Germline assignment: CDR1 MNHNS and CDR2 SASEGT. Trimming removed 7 bases from V and 7 bases from J; junction bases left unmatched: 8. The CDR3: CASNLAGGPGEQYF. Here the CDR3 DNA reads TGTGCCAGCAACCTAGCGGGGGGGCCGGGAGAGCAGTACTTC.

The chain joins TRBV5-5 to TRBJ1-4, with D unclear. Trimming left V 3 bases short and J 8 bases short, with 11 bases between. Germline assignment: CDR1 SGHKS and CDR2 YYEKEE (reference sequence). CDR3 length: 13 amino acids. Here the CDR3 reads CASSSWVGEKLFF. CDR3 coding DNA: TGTGCCAGCAGCTCATGGGTTGGAGAAAAACTGTTTTTT.

This clonotype was seen a handful of times. The chain recombines TRBV25-1 with TRBJ2-7; TRBD1 or TRBD2 may be the D gene (5 bases each). The CDR3 covers 14 residues. Germline CDR1 MGHDK, CDR2 SYGVNS. V was shortened by 2 bases and J by 2 bases, with 10 bases between the two germline ends. CDR3 sequence (DNA): TGTGCCAGCAGTGAAGCAGGGACCACCTACGAGCAGTACTTC. This codes for CASSEAGTTYEQYF.

On this clonotype itself: The missing conserved phenylalanine or tryptophan at the end of this CDR3 makes a read error likely. The chain is built from TRBV12-3 or TRBV12-4 and TRBJ1-1, with D maybe TRBD1 (5 bases). CDR3 length equals 17 residues. Trimming cost V 3 bases and J 5 bases, with 22 bases left between them. Here the CDR3 DNA reads TGTGCCAGCAGTTTCGAGATACAGGAATTGGGCCTAACTGAAGCTTTCTCT. This codes for CASSFEIQELGLTEAFS.

V gene TRBV7-6 combines with J gene TRBJ1-4, with 8 bases fitting TRBD1. J gave up 1 base and V 4 bases, and 11 bases lay outside the gene matches. Germline V lookup: CDR1 SGHVS, CDR2 FNYEAQ. The length of the CDR3 is 18 residues. The CDR3 spells CASSSEAGGELTNEKLFF. Here the CDR3 DNA reads TGTGCCAGCAGCTCGGAGGCAGGGGGCGAACTAACTAATGAAAAACTGTTTTTT.

This clonotype has only a few counts. The J gene is TRBJ2-1, the V gene TRBV5-8; D gene unclear. V was pared by 4 bases and J by 9 bases, with 11 bases between. In germline, CDR1 is SGHTS, CDR2 YDEGEE. This CDR3 has 12 amino acids. In nucleotides, the CDR3 is TGTGCCAGCAGCCCTAGAAGACCTGAGCAGTTCTTC. It encodes CASSPRRPEQFF.

V usage is TRBV4-1 and J usage is TRBJ2-7; 7 bases align to TRBD1. This CDR3 has 15 amino acids. Germline V gene data show CDR1 as MGHRA and CDR2 as YSYEKL. J lost 2 bases, V lost 0 bases, and 4 bases had no gene match. DNA for the CDR3: TGCGCCAGCAGCCAAGATGGGACAGCTACCTACGAGCAGTACTTC. Protein sequence: CASSQDGTATYEQYF.

The sample holds a few counts of this clonotype. The CDR3 nucleotides are TGTGCCAGCAGTTTCAATCGTTCCCCTTTCTTT. Amino acids: CASSFNRSPFF. The gene calls are TRBV12-3 or TRBV12-4 and TRBJ1-1; no clear D gene. V lost 3 bases, J lost 12 bases, and 11 bases lay in between. The CDR3 runs to 11 residues.

A few counts support this clonotype. The chain employs TRBV6-1 and TRBJ2-7; a weak D match, TRBD2 (6 bases). The CDR3 totals 14 residues. V lost 6 bases, J lost 0 bases, and 12 bases lay in between. Germline V gene sequence: CDR1 MNHNS, CDR2 SASEGT. The CDR3 here is CASRKELASYEQYF. CDR3 nucleotides: TGTGCCAGCAGAAAAGAACTAGCCTCCTACGAGCAGTACTTC.

The chain recombines TRBV5-1 with TRBJ2-2; D not certain. V shed 5 bases and J shed 4 bases, with 9 bases lying between them. Germline V lookup: CDR1 SGHRS, CDR2 YFSETQ. The CDR3 spans 13 residues. CDR3 loop: CASRIGTTGELFF. CDR3 nucleotide sequence: TGCGCCAGCAGGATCGGAACCACCGGGGAGCTGTTTTTT.